This T cell receptor (beta chain) comes out of a study of CD8+ T cells in alopecia areata. V lost 0 bases and J lost 4, with 12 bases in between. Germline V gene lookup returns CDR1 SQVTM and CDR2 ANQGSEA. This CDR3 is built from 14 residues. Extracted from the samples, RNA was reverse transcribed into cDNA to serve as the sequencing template. Clones were sequenced by immunoSEQ multiplex PCR, and TCRdb holds only the in-frame ones, with some missing. The sample carries around 200,000 clones, around three fifths recorded once. Treatment meaning: oral pan-JAK inhibitor, 5-10 mg twice daily. The sample holds a few counts of this clone.

This chain joins TRBV29-1 and TRBJ1-2, with a weak D call TRBD1 (5 bases). The TCR comes from a human donor with alopecia areata. Sample: CD8+ T cells sorted from blood, taken at week 24, from a patient treated with tofacitinib. The CDR3 loop reads CSVEDPGAAYGYTF. CDR3 coding DNA: TGCAGCGTTGAAGATCCTGGGGCGGCCTATGGCTACACCTTC.